These 9 T cell receptor beta chains originate from one sample sequenced in a study of CD8+CD57+ T cells in acquired aplastic anemia. Researchers used genomic DNA as the template to profile TCR beta VDJ and CDR3. One entry per CDR3 protein results from TCRdb running MiXCR on the reads. The sample contains a few hundred thousand distinct CDR3 sequences, around 68% of which appear only once. Sequencing was carried out using sorted CD4+, CD8+, or CD8+CD57+ T cells (not recorded which) from PBMCs. All receptors come from a human donor in good health, serving as a control.

Only one count was recorded for this clonotype. V is TRBV9 and J is TRBJ2-7, with D perhaps matching TRBD2 (5 bases). The CDR3 has 14 amino acids. Trimming shortened V by 4 bases and J by 12 bases, and 23 bases separated the two germline ends. Germline CDR1 is SGDLS and CDR2 is YYNGEE. The CDR3 region is CASSLEGAAYEAYF. In nucleotides, the CDR3 is TGTGCCAGCAGCCTAGAGGGAGCGGCCTACGAAGCGTACTTC. The full variable domain, completed using reference TRBV9 and TRBJ2-7, is DSGVTQTPKHLITATGQRVTLRCSPRSGDLSVYWYQQSLDQGLQFLIQYYNGEERAKGNILERFSAQQFPDLHSELNLSSLELGDSALYFCASSLEGAAYEAYFGPGTRLTVT.

This clonotype occurred many times. The chain carries TRBV7-9 and TRBJ1-1; TRBD1 matches 8 bases. Germline CDR1 reads SEHNR; CDR2 reads FQNEAQ (reference sequence). CDR3 size: 16 residues. J lost 4 bases, V lost 4 bases, and 11 bases had no gene match. For the CDR3, the DNA is TGTGCCAGCAGCTCCGGGACAGGTACCTTTGGCACTGAAGCTTTCTTT. This sequence encodes CASSSGTGTFGTEAFF.

This clonotype was seen only once. The conserved phenylalanine or tryptophan normally closing the CDR3 is absent here, so this likely arose from a read error. The limits of the CDR3 on the DNA are not certain, so only TCRdb's listed CDR3 is given. The V gene is TRBV7-2, the J gene TRBJ2-7; the table assigns TRBD1, which was not confirmed against the DNA. The CDR3 sequence runs 13 residues, both termini included. Per germline, CDR1 SGHTA and CDR2 FQGNSA. This CDR3 is CASSVFVQGHRDL.

V and J are TRBV5-6 and TRBJ2-7, with TRBD1 matching 9 bases. Germline-derived CDR1 and CDR2 are SGHDT and YYEEEE. With V trimmed by 0 bases and J by 5 bases, 6 bases remained unmatched. The CDR3 contains 15 residues. CDR3 loop: CASSLGDRGINEQYF. The CDR3 DNA sequence: TGTGCCAGCAGCTTGGGTGACAGGGGGATCAACGAGCAGTACTTC.

There are many counts of this clonotype. The V and J genes are TRBV6-2 or TRBV6-3 and TRBJ1-5; a possible D gene is TRBD1 (6 bases). The CDR3 spans 15 residues. The germline V and J ends were trimmed by 0 bases and 2 bases, with 8 bases remaining between them. Germline CDR1 and CDR2: MNHEY and SVGEGT. The CDR3 here is CASSYSGAGNQPQHF. The CDR3 DNA reads TGTGCCAGCAGTTACTCGGGGGCGGGCAATCAGCCCCAGCATTTT.

The chain recombines TRBV4-3 with TRBJ2-5; possibly TRBD1 or TRBD2 for D (5 bases each). The CDR3 runs to 15 residues. CDR1 and CDR2 from the germline V gene are LGHNA and YSLEER. V dropped 2 bases and J dropped 5 bases, with 15 bases sitting between them. CDR3: CASSQRPGSWETQYF. In nucleotides, the CDR3 is TGCGCCAGCAGCCAAAGGCCAGGGAGTTGGGAGACCCAGTACTTC.

This chain links TRBV7-9 with TRBJ2-7; TRBD1 matches 7 bases. J lost 5 bases, V lost 11 bases, and 12 bases had no gene match. Germline CDR1 reads SEHNR; CDR2 reads FQNEAQ (reference sequence). The CDR3 loop spans 13 amino acids. As DNA, the CDR3 is TGTGCCGGACACGGGGACAGCGTGAACGAGCAGTACTTC. Protein sequence: CAGHGDSVNEQYF.

This clonotype was found a few times. This chain uses TRBV25-1 with TRBJ1-2; D is possibly TRBD1 (5 bases). Germline loops: CDR1 MGHDK, CDR2 SYGVNS. There are 14 residues in the CDR3. Trimming took off 6 bases at V and 8 bases at J, with 19 bases between the two ends. CDR3 nucleotide sequence: TGTGCCAGCAGCTCAAATTCGGGGGTCTACGGCTACACCTTC. Its protein product is CASSSNSGVYGYTF.

This clonotype was counted once. The rearrangement uses TRBV20-1 and TRBJ2-7; D is perhaps TRBD1 (6 bases). The CDR3 is 13 residues long. Trimming shortened V by 3 bases and J by 8 bases, and 17 bases separated the two germline ends. Germline CDR1 is DFQATT and CDR2 is SNEGSKA (reference sequence). The CDR3 is CSARGATDTQQYF. In DNA, the CDR3 is TGCAGTGCTAGGGGGGCAACAGATACGCAGCAGTACTTC.